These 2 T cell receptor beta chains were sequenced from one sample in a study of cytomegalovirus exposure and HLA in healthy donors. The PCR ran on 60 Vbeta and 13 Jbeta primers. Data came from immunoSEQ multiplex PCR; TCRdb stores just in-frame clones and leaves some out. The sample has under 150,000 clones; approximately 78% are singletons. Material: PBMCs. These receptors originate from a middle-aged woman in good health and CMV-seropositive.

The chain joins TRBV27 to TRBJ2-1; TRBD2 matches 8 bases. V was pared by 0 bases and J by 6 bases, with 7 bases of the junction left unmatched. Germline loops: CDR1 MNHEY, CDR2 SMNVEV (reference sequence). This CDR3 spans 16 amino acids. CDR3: CASSLSKSGTSNEQFF. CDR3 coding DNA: TGTGCCAGCAGTTTATCAAAGTCAGGGACTAGCAATGAGCAGTTCTTC.

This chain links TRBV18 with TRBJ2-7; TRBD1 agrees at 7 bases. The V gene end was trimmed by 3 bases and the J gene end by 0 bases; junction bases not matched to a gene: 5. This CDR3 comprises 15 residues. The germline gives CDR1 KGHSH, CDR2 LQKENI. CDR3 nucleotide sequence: TGTGCCAGCTCACCGAAACAGGGGAGCTCCTACGAGCAGTACTTC. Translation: CASSPKQGSSYEQYF.